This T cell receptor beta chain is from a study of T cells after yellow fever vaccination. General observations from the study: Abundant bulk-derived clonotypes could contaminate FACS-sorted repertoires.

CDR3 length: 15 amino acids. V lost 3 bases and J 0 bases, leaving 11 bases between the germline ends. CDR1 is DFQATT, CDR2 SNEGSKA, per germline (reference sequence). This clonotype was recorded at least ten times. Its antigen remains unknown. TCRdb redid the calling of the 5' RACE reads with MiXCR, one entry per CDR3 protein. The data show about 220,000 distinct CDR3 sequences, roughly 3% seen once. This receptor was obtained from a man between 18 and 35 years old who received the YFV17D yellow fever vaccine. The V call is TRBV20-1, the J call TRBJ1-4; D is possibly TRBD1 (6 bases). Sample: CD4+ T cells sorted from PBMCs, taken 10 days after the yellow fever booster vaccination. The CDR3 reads CSASPGEATNEKLFF. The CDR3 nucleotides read TGCAGTGCTAGCCCAGGGGAAGCAACTAATGAAAAACTGTTTTTT.